The source of this T cell receptor (beta chain) is a study of T cells in Graves' hyperthyroidism and ophthalmopathy. Overall study context: At initial diagnosis, before any treatment had begun, peripheral blood was obtained. The study's findings and limits: A median roughly 6.6 months before onset, the model predicted ophthalmopathy.

Any patient presenting with uncontrolled infection, other autoimmune disease, pregnancy or lactation was left out. Ten or more counts support this clonotype. What it binds is unknown. J gave up 1 base and V 7 bases, and 7 bases lay outside the gene matches. The CDR3 runs to 15 residues. Germline CDR1 is MNHNS and CDR2 is SASEGT. The investigators amplified TCR beta CDR3 regions from RNA transcripts. The HTBI primer set served for first-round RT-PCR of the TCR CDR3. Each CDR3 protein is one row after TCRdb ran MiXCR on the multiplex PCR reads. The table has about 400,000 distinct CDR3 sequences, more than 13% seen once.

The TCR was taken from a woman aged 25 to 39 with Graves' hyperthyroidism. Sample: blood. V gene TRBV6-1 combines with J gene TRBJ2-1; TRBD1 matches at 7 bases. CDR3 DNA sequence: TGTGCCAGCACCTTTGACAGGGCTTCCTACAATGAGCAGTTCTTC. Its protein product is CASTFDRASYNEQFF.